The 16 T cell receptor beta chains below were found in one sample sequenced in a study of CD8 T cells in ankylosing spondylitis. Via MiXCR, TCRdb re-called the 5' RACE reads, giving one row per CDR3 protein. Of 84,000 or so distinct CDR3 sequences in the sample, roughly 30% were seen once. The sample was blood, either unsorted or a sorted T cell fraction (not recorded which). All receptors derive from a male donor with ankylosing spondylitis or in good health (not recorded which).

In regard to this clonotype: A junction end diverges from the germline sequence, so it may reflect a read error. The chain carries TRBV15 and TRBJ1-2, with TRBD1 as a possible D gene (6 bases). This CDR3 comprises 15 residues. CDR1 and CDR2 from the germline V gene are LNHNV and YYDKDF (reference sequence). For the CDR3, the DNA is TGTGCCACCAGCGGAGAACAACAGGGTCGGCATGGCTACACCTTC. Protein product: CATSGEQQGRHGYTF.

This clonotype was seen ten or more times. The rearrangement uses TRBV7-3 and TRBJ2-1; unclear D gene. V lost 2 bases and J lost 4, with 6 bases in between. CDR3 length: 13 amino acids. Germline V CDR1 and CDR2: SGHTA, FQGTGA. CDR3 DNA: TGTGCCAGCAGCTTAGGACCGTACAATGAGCAGTTCTTC. It yields the protein CASSLGPYNEQFF.

J is TRBJ2-3 and V is TRBV5-1; 9 nucleotides agree with TRBD2. The CDR3 covers 15 residues. Germline trimming cut 0 bases from V and 6 bases from J; bases unmatched to any gene: 5. Looked up from germline, CDR1 is SGHRS and CDR2 is YFSETQ. The CDR3, as DNA: TGCGCCAGCAGCTTGGAGGCTAGCGGGGAGGATACGCAGTATTTT. Translating gives CASSLEASGEDTQYF. The entire variable domain, with the rest obtained from reference TRBV5-1 and TRBJ2-3, is as follows: KAGVTQTPRYLIKTRGQQVTLSCSPISGHRSVSWYQQTPGQGLQFLFEYFSETQRNKGNFPGRFSGRQFSNSRSEMNVSTLELGDSALYLCASSLEASGEDTQYFGPGTRLTVL.

The rearrangement links TRBV29-1 to TRBJ2-2, with D tentatively TRBD1 (6 bases). CDR3 size: 14 residues. Deletions cut 7 bases from V and 6 bases from J, with 18 bases between. In germline, CDR1 is SQVTM, CDR2 ANQGSEA. CDR3 DNA sequence: TGCAGCGCACACGGATCAGGGGCCGCCGGGGAGCTGTTTTTT. Translation gives CSAHGSGAAGELFF.

On this clonotype itself: The junction departs from germline at one end; a sequencing error may be responsible. The chain employs TRBV7-2 and TRBJ2-1; D gene uncertain. This CDR3 has 16 amino acids. Germline CDR1 SGHTA, CDR2 FQGNSA. Here the CDR3 DNA reads TGTGCCAGCAGCTTACTAGGCGGATTCTCCTACAATGACCAGTTCTTC. Translated: CASSLLGGFSYNDQFF.

The chain has TRBV5-1 and TRBJ2-3; D not resolved. The CDR3 loop spans 14 amino acids. V was pared by 3 bases and J by 6 bases, with 14 bases between. In germline, CDR1 is SGHRS, CDR2 YFSETQ. The CDR3 DNA reads as TGCGCCAGCAGCTACGGGTCAACGTCGGATACGCAGTATTTT. Translated, it gives CASSYGSTSDTQYF.

This clonotype was detected a few times. The chain uses TRBV18 and TRBJ2-7; no definite D call. Trimming pared 6 bases from V and 4 bases from J, leaving 13 bases between. The CDR3 consists of 13 residues. Germline lookup yields CDR1 KGHSH and CDR2 LQKENI. The CDR3 loop is CASSGTLLYEQYF. In nucleotides, the CDR3 is TGTGCCAGCTCCGGAACCCTCCTTTACGAGCAGTACTTC.

Comments on this clonotype: A much larger clone is a single base away; this may be a read error. V gene TRBV4-1 combines with J gene TRBJ2-5, with a possible D match to TRBD2 (5 bases). CDR3 length equals 14 residues. CDR1 MGHRA and CDR2 YSYEKL come from the germline V gene. As DNA, the CDR3 is TGCGCCAACAGCCGCGGGCTGAACCAAGAGACCCAGTACTTC. This encodes CANSRGLNQETQYF.

This clonotype was found a few times. This CDR3 is CAISEGTNYEQYV. Here the CDR3 DNA reads TGTGCCATCAGTGAAGGGACTAACTACGAGCAGTACGTC. V gene TRBV10-3 combines with J gene TRBJ2-7, with 7 positions matching TRBD2. V trimming: 3 bases; J trimming: 3 bases; junction bases outside the gene matches: 2. CDR3 length: 13 amino acids. Germline loops: CDR1 ENHRY, CDR2 SYGVKD.

The CDR3 DNA reads TGTGCCAGCAGTTTCTTCGGCGGGCCCTCCTACGAGCAGTACGTC. Its translation: CASSFFGGPSYEQYV. The V gene is TRBV11-2, the J gene TRBJ2-7, with a tentative D call TRBD2 (5 bases). The CDR3 consists of 15 residues. The germline V gene has CDR1 SGHAT and CDR2 FQNNGV. V was trimmed by 6 bases and J by 0 bases, leaving 15 bases between them.

This clonotype was found a few times. J is TRBJ1-1 and V is TRBV18; no definite D call. The CDR3 consists of 15 residues. Germline assignment: CDR1 KGHSH and CDR2 LQKENI. V was shortened by 2 bases and J by 1 base, with 11 bases between the two germline ends. CDR3: CASSPMAGTNTEAFF. CDR3 DNA: TGTGCCAGCTCACCAATGGCGGGTACGAACACTGAAGCTTTCTTT.

The rearrangement joins TRBV9 to TRBJ1-1, with 7 bases identical to TRBD1. Trimming took 4 bases from V and 9 from J; bases not matched to a gene: 6. The CDR3 is made up of 12 amino acids. CDR1 is SGDLS and CDR2 is YYNGEE in the germline V gene. This CDR3 is CASSPGTAKAFF. For the CDR3, the DNA is TGTGCCAGCAGCCCCGGGACAGCAAAAGCTTTCTTT.

The V and J genes are TRBV7-9 and TRBJ2-2, with D uncertain. Germline loops: CDR1 SEHNR, CDR2 FQNEAQ (reference sequence). There are 14 residues in the CDR3. Trimming took 3 bases from V and 7 from J, leaving 12 bases between them. The CDR3 sequence is CASSFAGMSGELFF. CDR3 DNA: TGTGCCAGCAGCTTTGCAGGCATGAGCGGGGAGCTGTTTTTT.

This clonotype was counted only a few times. The chain is built from TRBV5-5 and TRBJ2-5, with D maybe TRBD1 (6 bases). The CDR3 loop spans 12 amino acids. Looked up from germline, CDR1 is SGHKS and CDR2 is YYEKEE (reference sequence). V gave up 5 bases and J gave up 3 bases, with 8 bases separating them. CDR3 sequence: CASSWTEETQYF. Written as DNA, the CDR3 is TGTGCCAGCAGTTGGACAGAAGAGACCCAGTACTTC.

CDR3 in DNA: TGCAGTGCTAGAGGGAGGAGGCGGGAGGAAGAGACCCAGTACTTC. Translation: CSARGRRREEETQYF. V usage is TRBV20-1 and J usage is TRBJ2-5, with TRBD2 identical over 8 bases. With 1 base clipped from V and 3 bases from J, the junction kept 7 bases outside the gene matches. In germline, CDR1 is DFQATT, CDR2 SNEGSKA (reference sequence). CDR3 size: 15 residues.

This clonotype has a count of ten or more. The chain employs TRBV20-1 and TRBJ1-1; a possible D gene is TRBD1 (6 bases). Looked up from germline, CDR1 is DFQATT and CDR2 is SNEGSKA (reference sequence). The CDR3 has 12 residues. CDR3 sequence: CGTTGANTEAFF. CDR3 sequence (DNA): TGCGGAACGACAGGCGCCAACACTGAAGCTTTCTTT.